The source of this T cell receptor (beta chain) is a study of regulatory T cells in long-lasting Graves disease. Assembly of TCR beta libraries relied on iRepertoire HTBI primers together with Arm-PCR of CDR3 regions. TCRdb redid the calling of the multiplex PCR reads with MiXCR, one entry per CDR3 protein. The sample holds hundreds of thousands of distinct CDR3 sequences, under 20% seen once. This CDR3 comprises 14 residues. Trimming removed 3 bases from V and 4 bases from J, with 10 bases in between. Germline V gene sequence: CDR1 LGHDT, CDR2 YNNKEL (reference sequence). Whole-study results and caveats: Compared with new cases, persistent Graves' patients showed reduced TCR diversity. Persistent disease exhibited a predilection for TRBV28, TRBJ1-2 and TRBJ2-5.

This clonotype was seen more than once but under ten times. The antigen remains unidentified. Regarding time point: newly diagnosed GD, antithyroid drugs for less than 3 months. PBMCs were the source of the RNA used for TCR sequencing. Patients were from an endocrinology department in Xi'an, China. This same sample was also part of a study on T cells in Graves' hyperthyroidism and ophthalmopathy.

V is TRBV3-1 and J is TRBJ2-1; D is unclear. This TCR was recovered from a woman aged 30 to 39 with Graves disease. Specimen: peripheral blood mononuclear cells (PBMCs), collected at new diagnosis, from a patient treated with antithyroid drugs. In DNA form, the CDR3 reads TGTGCCAGCAGCCAGGGATCCGGATACAATGAGCAGTTCTTC. Translated: CASSQGSGYNEQFF.